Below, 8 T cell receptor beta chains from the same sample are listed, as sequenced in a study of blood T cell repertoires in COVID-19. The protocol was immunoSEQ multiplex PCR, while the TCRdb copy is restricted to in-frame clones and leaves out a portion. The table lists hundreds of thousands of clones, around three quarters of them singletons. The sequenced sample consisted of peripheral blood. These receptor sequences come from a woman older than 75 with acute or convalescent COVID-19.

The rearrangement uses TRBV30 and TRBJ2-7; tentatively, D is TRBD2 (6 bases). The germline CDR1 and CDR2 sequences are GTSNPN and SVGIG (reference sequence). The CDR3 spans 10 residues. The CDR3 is CAGGRNEQYF. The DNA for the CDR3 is TGTGCGGGAGGTAGGAACGAGCAGTACTTC. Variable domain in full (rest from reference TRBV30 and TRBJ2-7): SQTIHQWPATLVQPVGSPLSLECTVEGTSNPNLYWYRQAAGRGLQLLFYSVGIGQISSEVPQNLSASRPQDRQFILSSKKLLLSDSGFYLCAGGRNEQYFGPGTRLTVT.

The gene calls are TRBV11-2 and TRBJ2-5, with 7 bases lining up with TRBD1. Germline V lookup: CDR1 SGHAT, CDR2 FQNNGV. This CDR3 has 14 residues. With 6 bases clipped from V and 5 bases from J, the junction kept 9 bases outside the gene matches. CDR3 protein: CASSYSYRGETQYF. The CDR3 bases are TGTGCCAGCAGTTATTCTTACAGGGGTGAGACCCAGTACTTC.

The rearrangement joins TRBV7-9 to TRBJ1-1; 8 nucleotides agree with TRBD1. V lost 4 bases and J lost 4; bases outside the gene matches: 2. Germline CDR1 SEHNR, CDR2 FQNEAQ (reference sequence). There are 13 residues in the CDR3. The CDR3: CASSYGQGTEAFF. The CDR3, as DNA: TGTGCCAGCAGCTACGGACAGGGCACTGAAGCTTTCTTT.

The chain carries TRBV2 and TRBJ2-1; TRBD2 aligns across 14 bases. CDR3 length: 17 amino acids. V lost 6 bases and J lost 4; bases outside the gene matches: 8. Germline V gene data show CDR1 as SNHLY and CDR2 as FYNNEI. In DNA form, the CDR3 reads TGTGCCAGCAGAGGATGGACTAGCGGGAGGAATTACAATGAGCAGTTCTTC. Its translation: CASRGWTSGRNYNEQFF.

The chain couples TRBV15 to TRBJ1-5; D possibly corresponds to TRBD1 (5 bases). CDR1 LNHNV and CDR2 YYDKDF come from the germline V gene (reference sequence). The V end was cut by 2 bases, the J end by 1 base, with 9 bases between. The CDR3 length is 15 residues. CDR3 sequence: CATSRRGRSNQPQHF. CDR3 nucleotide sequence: TGTGCCACCAGCAGAAGGGGTAGAAGCAATCAGCCCCAGCATTTT.

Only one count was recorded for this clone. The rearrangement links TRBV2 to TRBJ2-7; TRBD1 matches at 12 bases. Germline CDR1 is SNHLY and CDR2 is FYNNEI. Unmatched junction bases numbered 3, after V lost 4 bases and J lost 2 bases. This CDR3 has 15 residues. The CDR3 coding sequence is TGTGCCAGCAGTGCGGGACAGGGGGCCCCCTACGAGCAGTACTTC. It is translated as CASSAGQGAPYEQYF. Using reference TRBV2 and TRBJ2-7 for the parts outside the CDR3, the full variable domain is EPEVTQTPSHQVTQMGQEVILRCVPISNHLYFYWYRQILGQKVEFLVSFYNNEISEKSEIFDDQFSVERPDGSNFTLKIRSTKLEDSAMYFCASSAGQGAPYEQYFGPGTRLTVT.

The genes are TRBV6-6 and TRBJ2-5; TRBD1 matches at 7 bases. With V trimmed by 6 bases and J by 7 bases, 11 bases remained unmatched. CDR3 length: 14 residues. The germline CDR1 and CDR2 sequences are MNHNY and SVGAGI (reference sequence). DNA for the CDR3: TGTGCCAGCAGCCCCAGACAGGGCGAGGGGACCCAGTACTTC. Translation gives CASSPRQGEGTQYF.

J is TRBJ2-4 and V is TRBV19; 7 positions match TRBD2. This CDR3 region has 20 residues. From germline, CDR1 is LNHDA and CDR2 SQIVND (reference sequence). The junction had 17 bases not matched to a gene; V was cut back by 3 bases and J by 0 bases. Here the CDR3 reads CASSIQHTRAGSLAKNIQYF. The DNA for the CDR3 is TGTGCCAGTAGTATTCAGCACACTAGAGCGGGGTCCTTAGCCAAAAACATTCAGTACTTC.